These 26 T cell receptor beta chains originate from one sample sequenced in a study of T-cell memory formation after mild COVID-19. Each CDR3 protein is one row after TCRdb ran MiXCR on the 5' RACE reads. The data hold hundreds of thousands of distinct CDR3 sequences, with approximately 18% observed a single time. The sample was PBMCs or a T cell subset sorted from them (not recorded which). The source of these receptors is an adult woman who had mild COVID-19 (a few samples of this study predate the infection). Cell type and time point are not known.

The chain combines TRBV4-2 with TRBJ2-3, with 10 nucleotides matching TRBD2. Germline loops: CDR1 LGHNA, CDR2 YNFKEQ. The CDR3 is made up of 18 amino acids. J gave up 2 bases and V 0 bases, and 8 bases lay outside the gene matches. CDR3 in DNA: TGTGCCAGCAGCCAAGAAAGGGGGCTAGCGGGGGTCACAGATACGCAGTATTTT. The encoded protein is CASSQERGLAGVTDTQYF.

This chain links TRBV7-6 with TRBJ2-7; D not certain. The CDR3 is 16 amino acids. The germline V gene has CDR1 SGHVS and CDR2 FNYEAQ. V lost 4 bases, J lost 0 bases, and 16 bases lay in between. DNA for the CDR3: TGTGCCAGCAGCTCAGGCCCGAAAGTGAGCTCCTACGAGCAGTACTTC. This translates into CASSSGPKVSSYEQYF. Full variable domain (outside the CDR3, taken from reference TRBV7-6 and TRBJ2-7): GAGVSQSPRYKVTKRGQDVALRCDPISGHVSLYWYRQALGQGPEFLTYFNYEAQQDKSGLPNDRFSAERPEGSISTLTIQRTEQRDSAMYRCASSSGPKVSSYEQYFGPGTRLTVT.

In this sample, this clonotype turned up a few times. The chain has TRBV29-1 and TRBJ2-7; 8 bases line up with TRBD2. The germline V gene encodes CDR1 SQVTM and CDR2 ANQGSEA. J was trimmed by 0 bases and V by 6 bases; bases with no gene match: 7. The CDR3 covers 14 residues. The DNA for the CDR3 is TGCAGCGTAAAGACTAGCGCGAGCTCCTACGAGCAGTACTTC. Amino acid sequence: CSVKTSASSYEQYF.

This clonotype has just a few counts. The V call is TRBV12-3 or TRBV12-4, the J call TRBJ1-5; perhaps TRBD1 as D (5 bases). Trimming cost V 7 bases and J 7 bases, with 11 bases left between them. The CDR3 has 12 residues. The DNA for the CDR3 is TGTGCCAGCACCTTGGGACCCCAGCCCCAGCATTTT. Residues: CASTLGPQPQHF.

There are a few counts of this clonotype. V and J are TRBV20-1 and TRBJ2-3, with 8 bases lining up with TRBD1. The germline V gene encodes CDR1 DFQATT and CDR2 SNEGSKA (reference sequence). V shed 2 bases and J 3 bases; nucleotides not matched to a gene: 16. This CDR3 spans 18 amino acids. The CDR3 sequence: CSARSYSPGQGGTDTQYF. CDR3 DNA: TGCAGTGCTAGATCCTATAGCCCCGGACAGGGCGGTACAGATACGCAGTATTTT.

This clonotype was seen more than once but under ten times. This chain connects TRBV24-1 to TRBJ2-3; possibly TRBD2 for D (6 bases). Germline CDR1 KGHDR, CDR2 SFDVKD. CDR3 length equals 16 residues. Trimming took off 3 bases at V and 5 bases at J, with 17 bases between the two ends. The CDR3 DNA reads as TGTGCCACCAGTGATCAGACTAGGACGAGGGGAGATACGCAGTATTTT. Translating it yields CATSDQTRTRGDTQYF.

The chain joins TRBV24-1 to TRBJ2-2; D is unclear. The CDR3 loop spans 12 amino acids. Germline assignment: CDR1 KGHDR and CDR2 SFDVKD. Trimming removed 9 bases from V and 1 base from J, with 5 bases in between. CDR3 region: CATAQNTGELFF. CDR3 bases: TGTGCCACCGCGCAGAACACCGGGGAGCTGTTTTTT.

V and J are TRBV27 and TRBJ2-1; either TRBD1 or TRBD2 may fit D (5 bases each). The V gene's germline CDR1 is MNHEY and CDR2 SMNVEV (reference sequence). CDR3 length: 14 amino acids. Trimming removed 2 bases from V and 8 bases from J, with 13 bases in between. The CDR3 sequence: CASSLGAPGYEQFF. In DNA form, the CDR3 reads TGTGCCAGCAGTTTAGGGGCCCCGGGATATGAGCAGTTCTTC.

This clonotype was picked up many times. This chain uses TRBV12-3 or TRBV12-4 with TRBJ2-7, with D possibly matching TRBD2 (5 bases). V lost 8 bases and J 0 bases, leaving 14 bases between the germline ends. The CDR3 contains 14 residues. The CDR3 nucleotides read TGTGCCAGCGGATTAAGCGGAAGCTCCTACGAGCAGTACTTC. This encodes CASGLSGSSYEQYF.

The chain joins TRBV5-1 to TRBJ2-3, with D perhaps TRBD1 or TRBD2 (6 bases each). This CDR3 is 15 amino acids long. Trimming took off 1 base at V and 3 bases at J, with 12 bases between the two ends. CDR1 and CDR2 (germline): SGHRS, YFSETQ. CDR3 nucleotides: TGCGCCAGCAGCTTGTTAAAGGGGGGAACAGATACGCAGTATTTT. Translating gives CASSLLKGGTDTQYF. Looking up the rest from reference TRBV5-1 and TRBJ2-3 gives the full variable domain: KAGVTQTPRYLIKTRGQQVTLSCSPISGHRSVSWYQQTPGQGLQFLFEYFSETQRNKGNFPGRFSGRQFSNSRSEMNVSTLELGDSALYLCASSLLKGGTDTQYFGPGTRLTVL.

This clonotype was observed a handful of times. The rearrangement links TRBV3-1 to TRBJ1-2; tentative D call: TRBD1 (5 bases). Germline values: CDR1 LGHDT, CDR2 YNNKEL (reference sequence). With 2 bases removed from V and 0 bases from J, the gap between germline ends came to 16 bases. The CDR3 sequence is 17 residues long. CDR3 nucleotides: TGTGCCAGCAGCCAAACGTCGGCAGGGCTAGCTAACTATGGCTACACCTTC. Its translation: CASSQTSAGLANYGYTF.

The chain employs TRBV29-1 and TRBJ2-1; D may be TRBD1 or TRBD2 (5 bases each). The V end lost 6 bases, the J end lost 4 bases, and 10 bases lay between the germline ends. Germline assignment: CDR1 SQVTM and CDR2 ANQGSEA. This CDR3 spans 12 amino acids. Here the CDR3 reads CSVGEGYNEQFF. The CDR3 coding sequence is TGCAGCGTGGGGGAAGGGTACAATGAGCAGTTCTTC.

In its sample, this clonotype was seen a few times. The genes are TRBV24-1 and TRBJ2-7, with 14 nucleotides matching TRBD2. This CDR3 comprises 16 residues. From germline, CDR1 is KGHDR and CDR2 SFDVKD. V shed 4 bases and J 4 bases; nucleotides not matched to a gene: 5. CDR3 nucleotides: TGTGCCACCAGTGACCGCGGGACTAGCGGGGGATACGAGCAGTACTTC. Encoded protein: CATSDRGTSGGYEQYF.

This clonotype was picked up many times. The V and J genes are TRBV7-9 and TRBJ2-7, with a weak D call TRBD1 (6 bases). V was trimmed by 7 bases and J by 1 base, leaving 20 bases between them. This CDR3 spans 16 amino acids. Germline-derived CDR1 and CDR2 are SEHNR and FQNEAQ (reference sequence). The DNA for the CDR3 is TGTGCCAGCACCCCCGCAGGGGTAGACGGTTCCTACGAGCAGTACTTC. It is translated as CASTPAGVDGSYEQYF.

The chain recombines TRBV30 with TRBJ1-5, with 9 bases matching TRBD1. The J segment lost 7 bases and the V segment lost 1 base, leaving 5 bases of the junction unmatched. CDR3 size: 14 residues. Germline lookup yields CDR1 GTSNPN and CDR2 SVGIG (reference sequence). The CDR3 here is CAWSGGQGQQPQHF. As DNA, the CDR3 is TGTGCCTGGAGTGGGGGACAGGGCCAACAGCCCCAGCATTTT.

About this clonotype: This may arise from a read error, as a much more abundant clone is one base away. The CDR3 region has the DNA TGCGCCAGCAGCTTGGTTCGCAGTCAAGGGACCCAGTACTTC. It is translated as CASSLVRSQGTQYF. V gene TRBV5-1 combines with J gene TRBJ2-5; D uncertain. Looked up from germline, CDR1 is SGHRS and CDR2 is YFSETQ. The CDR3 spans 14 residues.

This clonotype came up a few times. The V call is TRBV5-1, the J call TRBJ2-6; D remains ambiguous. CDR1 is SGHRS, CDR2 YFSETQ, per germline. V lost 10 bases and J lost 4, with 15 bases in between. This CDR3 region has 14 residues. As DNA, the CDR3 is TGCGCCGTGATAGACCCCAGGGGGGCCAACGTCCTGACTTTC. Amino acid sequence: CAVIDPRGANVLTF.

The V gene is TRBV6-1, the J gene TRBJ2-5, with TRBD2 matching over 8 bases. Unmatched junction bases numbered 5, after V lost 3 bases and J lost 2 bases. The CDR3 runs to 15 residues. Germline values: CDR1 MNHNS, CDR2 SASEGT. The chain's CDR3 is CASSDLAGEQETQYF. CDR3 DNA: TGTGCCAGCAGTGATCTAGCGGGCGAACAAGAGACCCAGTACTTC.

V usage is TRBV5-1 and J usage is TRBJ2-2; D is unclear. In germline, CDR1 is SGHRS, CDR2 YFSETQ. This CDR3 contains 13 residues. The V end lost 3 bases, the J end lost 0 bases, and 3 bases lay between the germline ends. The CDR3 DNA reads as TGCGCCAGCAGCTGGACGAACACCGGGGAGCTGTTTTTT. The encoded protein is CASSWTNTGELFF.

This clonotype has only a few counts. V gene TRBV7-7 combines with J gene TRBJ2-3; D unresolved. The V end was cut by 2 bases, the J end by 2 bases, with 8 bases between. This CDR3 spans 14 amino acids. CDR1 is SSHAT, CDR2 FNYEAQ, per germline (reference sequence). The CDR3 coding sequence is TGTGCCAGCAGCTTAAGCTCATACACAGATACGCAGTATTTT. Translation gives CASSLSSYTDTQYF. Full variable domain (remainder filled in from reference TRBV7-7 and TRBJ2-3): GAGVSQSPRYKVTKRGQDVTLRCDPISSHATLYWYQQALGQGPEFLTYFNYEAQPDKSGLPSDRFSAERPEGSISTLTIQRTEQRDSAMYRCASSLSSYTDTQYFGPGTRLTVL.

J is TRBJ2-7 and V is TRBV7-6; 7 bases agree with TRBD1. CDR3 length equals 15 residues. In germline, CDR1 is SGHVS, CDR2 FNYEAQ. The V gene end was trimmed by 2 bases and the J gene end by 0 bases; junction bases not matched to a gene: 4. Here the CDR3 DNA reads TGTGCCAGCAGCTTACCCGGGACAGACTCCTACGAGCAGTACTTC. It codes for CASSLPGTDSYEQYF.

The genes are TRBV4-3 and TRBJ2-7, with 8 positions matching TRBD2. This CDR3 comprises 15 residues. CDR1 and CDR2 (germline): LGHNA, YSLEER. Unmatched junction bases numbered 9, after V lost 4 bases and J lost 4 bases. CDR3 DNA sequence: TGCGCCAGCAGCCCCAGGACCGGGACTAGATACGAGCAGTACTTC. It codes for CASSPRTGTRYEQYF.

This clonotype was detected only a few times. The genes are TRBV6-5 and TRBJ1-6; TRBD1 agrees at 8 bases. This CDR3 has 14 amino acids. From germline, CDR1 is MNHEY and CDR2 SVGAGI. With 5 bases clipped from V and 10 bases from J, the junction kept 7 bases outside the gene matches. The CDR3 reads CASSVQGAGSPLHF. The CDR3 DNA is TGTGCCAGCAGTGTCCAGGGGGCAGGCTCACCCCTCCACTTT.

This clonotype was seen only a few times. The gene calls are TRBV29-1 and TRBJ1-1, with D possibly matching TRBD1 (5 bases). This CDR3 comprises 13 residues. Germline lookup yields CDR1 SQVTM and CDR2 ANQGSEA. The ends were cut back, 6 bases at V and 0 bases at J, with 11 bases in the middle. The CDR3, as DNA: TGCAGCGTGATGACAGCTATGAACACTGAAGCTTTCTTT. Protein: CSVMTAMNTEAFF.

This clonotype was seen a few times. J is TRBJ1-4 and V is TRBV20-1; no clear D gene. The CDR3 has 14 residues. Germline CDR1 is DFQATT and CDR2 is SNEGSKA (reference sequence). V gave up 6 bases and J gave up 8 bases, with 19 bases separating them. CDR3 region: CSADSGLVGEKLFF. The CDR3 bases are TGCAGTGCAGATTCCGGGCTAGTCGGGGAAAAACTGTTTTTT.

This clonotype has only a few counts. V is TRBV2 and J is TRBJ2-3; 8 positions agree with TRBD2. The CDR3 spans 16 residues. Germline CDR1 reads SNHLY; CDR2 reads FYNNEI. The V and J ends lost 3 bases and 4 bases, in that order; junction bases with no gene match: 9. This chain's CDR3 is CASSDASGRGPDTQYF. The CDR3 bases are TGTGCCAGCAGTGATGCTAGCGGGCGCGGTCCAGATACGCAGTATTTT. Looking up the rest from reference TRBV2 and TRBJ2-3 gives the full variable domain: EPEVTQTPSHQVTQMGQEVILRCVPISNHLYFYWYRQILGQKVEFLVSFYNNEISEKSEIFDDQFSVERPDGSNFTLKIRSTKLEDSAMYFCASSDASGRGPDTQYFGPGTRLTVL.